This passage covers 27 T cell receptor beta chains from one sample sequenced in a study of T cells in Graves' hyperthyroidism and ophthalmopathy. The CDR3 regions of TCR beta were amplified from RNA transcripts. The TCR CDR3 was amplified in a first-round RT-PCR using the HTBI primer set. MiXCR, applied by TCRdb to the multiplex PCR reads, yields one record per CDR3 protein. The sample lists a few hundred thousand distinct CDR3 sequences; about half were seen once. The material sequenced was peripheral blood or thyroid tissue (not recorded which). The origin of the receptors is a woman younger than 35 with Graves' hyperthyroidism.

The chain carries TRBV10-3 and TRBJ1-2, with unresolved D. Germline values: CDR1 ENHRY, CDR2 SYGVKD. The CDR3 length is 13 residues. The V end lost 2 bases, the J end lost 2 bases, and 6 bases lay between the germline ends. The CDR3 coding sequence is TGTGCCATCAGTGAGAAGACAAACTATGGCTACACCTTC. Amino acids: CAISEKTNYGYTF.

This clonotype has just one count. It may be a read error: a sequence one base away is much more abundant. The V call is TRBV7-8, the J call TRBJ2-7; 7 nucleotides agree with TRBD2. V dropped 1 base and J dropped 9; count of bases not matched to a gene: 3. The CDR3 length is 12 residues. Germline-derived CDR1 and CDR2 are SGHVS and FQNEAQ. Written as DNA, the CDR3 is TGTGCCAGCAGCTTAGGCAGGGAGGGGCAGTACTTC. Protein: CASSLGREGQYF.

CDR3 sequence (DNA): TGTGCCAGCAGCGTATTAACGGGGTCGAACACTGAAGCTTTCTTT. Its translation is CASSVLTGSNTEAFF. J is TRBJ1-1 and V is TRBV25-1; D gene unclear. This CDR3 has 15 amino acids. Germline-derived CDR1 and CDR2 are MGHDK and SYGVNS. V was clipped by 6 bases and J by 1 base, with 15 bases between them. Full variable domain (missing parts from reference TRBV25-1 and TRBJ1-1): EADIYQTPRYLVIGTGKKITLECSQTMGHDKMYWYQQDPGMELHLIHYSYGVNSTEKGDLSSESTVSRIRTEHFPLTLESARPSHTSQYLCASSVLTGSNTEAFFGQGTRLTVV.

This clonotype was counted ten times or more. This chain connects TRBV29-1 to TRBJ1-6, with 11 positions matching TRBD1. CDR3 length: 14 residues. The V gene's germline CDR1 is SQVTM and CDR2 ANQGSEA. The V gene end was trimmed by 6 bases and the J gene end by 6 bases; junction bases not matched to a gene: 4. CDR3 sequence (DNA): TGCAGCGTAGCTGGACAGGGGGCTAATTCACCCCTCCACTTT. This translates into CSVAGQGANSPLHF.

This clonotype was found a few times. V gene TRBV2 combines with J gene TRBJ2-7; TRBD2 matches 12 bases. Germline values: CDR1 SNHLY, CDR2 FYNNEI. With 6 bases clipped from V and 0 bases from J, the junction kept 3 bases outside the gene matches. The CDR3 sequence is 15 residues long. DNA for the CDR3: TGTGCCAGCAGACGACTAGCGGGAGCCTCCTACGAGCAGTACTTC. Translating it yields CASRRLAGASYEQYF.

This chain joins TRBV19 and TRBJ1-5; D is uncertain. The CDR3 extends over 16 amino acids. Per germline, CDR1 LNHDA and CDR2 SQIVND (reference sequence). V shed 4 bases and J shed 0 bases, with 13 bases lying between them. CDR3 protein: CASSKDNYGSNQPQHF. CDR3 DNA sequence: TGTGCCAGTAGTAAAGATAACTACGGTAGCAATCAGCCCCAGCATTTT.

The rearrangement uses TRBV19 and TRBJ1-1; no firm D call. V was clipped by 3 bases and J by 1 base, with 9 bases between them. Per the germline V gene, CDR1 is LNHDA and CDR2 is SQIVND (reference sequence). CDR3 length: 14 residues. CDR3 sequence: CASSMGWQNTEAFF. CDR3 coding DNA: TGTGCCAGTAGTATGGGTTGGCAGAACACTGAAGCTTTCTTT.

This clonotype was counted at least ten times. The CDR3 sequence: CSASGSYEQYF. In DNA form, the CDR3 reads TGCAGTGCTAGCGGGAGCTACGAGCAGTACTTC. The chain employs TRBV20-1 and TRBJ2-7; tentatively, D is TRBD2 (6 bases). CDR1 and CDR2 from the germline V gene are DFQATT and SNEGSKA (reference sequence). The length of the CDR3 is 11 residues. V was cut by 3 bases and J by 3 bases, with 6 bases left in between.

The J gene is TRBJ2-6, the V gene TRBV29-1, with 8 bases identical to TRBD1. Germline CDR1 reads SQVTM; CDR2 reads ANQGSEA. The CDR3 consists of 12 residues. V lost 3 bases and J lost 11; bases outside the gene matches: 3. The CDR3 DNA sequence: TGCAGCGTTGAGGACAGGGCATACGTCCTGACTTTC. Residues: CSVEDRAYVLTF. The complete variable domain, with remaining parts taken from reference TRBV29-1 and TRBJ2-6, reads SAVISQKPSRDICQRGTSLTIQCQVDSQVTMMFWYRQQPGQSLTLIATANQGSEATYESGFVIDKFPISRPNLTFSTLTVSNMSPEDSSIYLCSVEDRAYVLTFGAGSRLTVL.

This clonotype was counted only a few times. The genes are TRBV7-2 and TRBJ1-2, with a possible D match to TRBD1 (5 bases). Deletions cut 2 bases from V and 4 bases from J, with 11 bases between. The CDR3 has 14 residues. Germline CDR1 is SGHTA and CDR2 is FQGNSA. In DNA form, the CDR3 reads TGTGCCAGCAGCTTAAACCGGGGGATCTATGGCTACACCTTC. Protein: CASSLNRGIYGYTF.

A word on this clonotype: Germline is not matched at one junction end, which may reflect a read error. This rearrangement joins TRBV25-1 to TRBJ1-5; 10 bases align to TRBD1. The V gene's germline CDR1 is MGHDK and CDR2 SYGVNS. CDR3 size: 15 residues. The CDR3 DNA sequence: TGTACCAGCAGCCCGGGACAGGGGTACAATCAGCCCCAGCATTTT. Residues: CTSSPGQGYNQPQHF.

J is TRBJ2-7 and V is TRBV7-9; 14 nucleotides agree with TRBD2. V trimming: 8 bases; J trimming: 0 bases; junction bases outside the gene matches: 12. The length of the CDR3 is 18 residues. Germline V CDR1 and CDR2: SEHNR, FQNEAQ (reference sequence). CDR3 nucleotide sequence: TGTGCCAGCGGCCGACCGGGACTAGCGGGGGAAACCTCCTACGAGCAGTACTTC. Translation gives CASGRPGLAGETSYEQYF. Supplemented by reference TRBV7-9 and TRBJ2-7, the full variable domain reads DTGVSQNPRHKITKRGQNVTFRCDPISEHNRLYWYRQTLGQGPEFLTYFQNEAQLEKSRLLSDRFSAERPKGSFSTLEIQRTEQGDSAMYLCASGRPGLAGETSYEQYFGPGTRLTVT.

This clonotype appeared a few times. This chain connects TRBV7-9 to TRBJ1-6; D is ambiguous. The ends were cut back, 1 base at V and 3 bases at J, with 13 bases in the middle. CDR3 size: 17 residues. Germline lookup yields CDR1 SEHNR and CDR2 FQNEAQ (reference sequence). This chain's CDR3 is CASSLGDMEGYNSPLHF. The CDR3 DNA follows: TGTGCCAGCAGCTTAGGTGACATGGAAGGCTATAATTCACCCCTCCACTTT. The variable domain in full, with the rest retrieved from reference TRBV7-9 and TRBJ1-6, is DTGVSQNPRHKITKRGQNVTFRCDPISEHNRLYWYRQTLGQGPEFLTYFQNEAQLEKSRLLSDRFSAERPKGSFSTLEIQRTEQGDSAMYLCASSLGDMEGYNSPLHFGNGTRLTVT.

V and J are TRBV25-1 and TRBJ1-2; D might be TRBD1 (5 bases). The CDR3 totals 15 residues. Trimming took 5 bases from V and 7 from J, leaving 20 bases between them. Germline values: CDR1 MGHDK, CDR2 SYGVNS. CDR3 nucleotide sequence: TGTGCCAGCAGTTCTCAGGTCGGGGCCGGGGTTGGCTACACCTTC. Amino acids: CASSSQVGAGVGYTF.

The rearrangement links TRBV12-3 or TRBV12-4 to TRBJ1-2; D unclear. The CDR3 consists of 14 residues. With 2 bases removed from V and 13 bases from J, the gap between germline ends came to 20 bases. The CDR3 sequence is CASSLRSLAEWGTF. As DNA, the CDR3 is TGTGCCAGCAGTTTAAGAAGTCTCGCGGAGTGGGGCACCTTC.

With respect to this clonotype: This clone may be a read error of a much larger clone one base away. This rearrangement joins TRBV25-1 to TRBJ1-5; 10 bases are shared with TRBD1. The CDR3 totals 14 residues. V dropped 6 bases and J dropped 5; count of bases not matched to a gene: 4. Germline V gives CDR1 MGHDK, CDR2 SYGVNS. The CDR3 DNA is TGTGCCAGCAGCCAGACAGGGGGCGATCAGCCCCAGCATTTT. Amino acids: CASSQTGGDQPQHF.

This clonotype appeared a few times. This rearrangement joins TRBV5-1 to TRBJ1-2; TRBD1 might be the D (6 bases). CDR3 length: 15 amino acids. V was trimmed by 2 bases and J by 2 bases, leaving 13 bases between them. CDR1 and CDR2 (germline): SGHRS, YFSETQ. CDR3 sequence (DNA): TGCGCCAGCAGCTTCGGACAGAAGAAAAACTATGGCTACACCTTC. Residues: CASSFGQKKNYGYTF.

Ten or more counts support this clonotype. V and J are TRBV7-2 and TRBJ1-2, with D possibly TRBD1 on 6 matching bases. Germline-derived CDR1 and CDR2 are SGHTA and FQGNSA. The CDR3 spans 12 residues. The V end was cut by 4 bases, the J end by 8 bases, with 11 bases between. The CDR3 region has the DNA TGTGCCAGCAGCTCCGGGACAACAGGCTACACCTTC. The encoded protein is CASSSGTTGYTF.

This chain links TRBV7-2 with TRBJ1-3; D might be TRBD1 (6 bases). Germline V gene lookup returns CDR1 SGHTA and CDR2 FQGNSA. Between the trimmed V and J ends, which lost 5 bases and 0 bases, there was a span of 11 bases. The CDR3 spans 15 residues. This CDR3 is CASSDTGHSGNTIYF. CDR3 DNA sequence: TGTGCCAGCAGCGACACGGGACACTCTGGAAACACCATATATTTT.

This clonotype was detected ten times or more. The rearrangement links TRBV15 to TRBJ2-7; tentatively, D is TRBD2 (5 bases). V lost 1 base and J 2 bases, leaving 6 bases between the germline ends. The germline V gene has CDR1 LNHNV and CDR2 YYDKDF (reference sequence). The CDR3 is made up of 13 amino acids. The CDR3 DNA follows: TGTGCCACCAGCAGAGGGGAGACCTACGAGCAGTACTTC. Residues: CATSRGETYEQYF.

The rearrangement links TRBV5-1 to TRBJ2-7; D gene uncertain. Trimming removed 0 bases from V and 2 bases from J, with 9 bases in between. The CDR3 spans 14 residues. The germline V gene encodes CDR1 SGHRS and CDR2 YFSETQ. For the CDR3, the DNA is TGCGCCAGCAGCTTGGCCGATCCGGCCTACGAGCAGTACTTC. Protein product: CASSLADPAYEQYF.

This clonotype was detected ten times or more. The genes are TRBV29-1 and TRBJ2-7; no definite D call. V was clipped by 3 bases and J by 3 bases, with 12 bases between them. Germline lookup yields CDR1 SQVTM and CDR2 ANQGSEA. The CDR3 runs 13 residues. CDR3 in amino acids: CSVEDGGGYEQYF. The DNA of the CDR3 is TGCAGCGTTGAGGACGGTGGTGGCTACGAGCAGTACTTC.

V and J are TRBV19 and TRBJ2-7, with D perhaps being TRBD1 or TRBD2 (6 bases each). Trimming took off 5 bases at V and 5 bases at J, with 13 bases between the two ends. CDR3 size: 13 residues. CDR1 and CDR2 (germline): LNHDA, SQIVND (reference sequence). The chain's CDR3 is CASSVGRGDEQYF. DNA of the CDR3: TGTGCCAGTAGTGTCGGAAGGGGGGACGAGCAGTACTTC.

The V and J genes are TRBV10-3 and TRBJ2-7, with TRBD2 matching over 8 bases. This CDR3 is 15 amino acids long. V lost 0 bases to trimming and J lost 5 bases; unmatched junction nucleotides: 6. Germline V gives CDR1 ENHRY, CDR2 SYGVKD. This CDR3 is CAISESVLAGDEQYF. In nucleotides, the CDR3 is TGTGCCATCAGTGAGTCCGTTCTAGCGGGTGACGAGCAGTACTTC.

The chain couples TRBV7-3 to TRBJ1-2, with 8 bases lining up with TRBD1. The germline gives CDR1 SGHTA, CDR2 FQGTGA. The CDR3 is 13 residues long. With 9 bases clipped from V and 3 bases from J, the junction kept 6 bases outside the gene matches. The CDR3 sequence is CASSGGQDYGYTF. CDR3 bases: TGTGCCAGTAGTGGGGGACAGGACTATGGCTACACCTTC.

The rearrangement uses TRBV29-1 and TRBJ2-5; D perhaps matches TRBD2 (6 bases). In germline, CDR1 is SQVTM, CDR2 ANQGSEA. The CDR3 runs 11 residues. Trimming cost V 5 bases and J 10 bases, with 14 bases left between them. DNA of the CDR3: TGCAGCGTTCGGACTAAGAAGAACCAGTACTTC. It encodes CSVRTKKNQYF.

V gene TRBV7-9 combines with J gene TRBJ1-2, with TRBD1 as a possible D gene (6 bases). Germline loops: CDR1 SEHNR, CDR2 FQNEAQ (reference sequence). Trimming shortened V by 5 bases and J by 7 bases, and 20 bases separated the two germline ends. CDR3 length equals 15 residues. The DNA for the CDR3 is TGTGCCAGCAGCGCCCGCGGGGGGGGCGTAGTTGGCTACACCTTC. This translates into CASSARGGGVVGYTF.